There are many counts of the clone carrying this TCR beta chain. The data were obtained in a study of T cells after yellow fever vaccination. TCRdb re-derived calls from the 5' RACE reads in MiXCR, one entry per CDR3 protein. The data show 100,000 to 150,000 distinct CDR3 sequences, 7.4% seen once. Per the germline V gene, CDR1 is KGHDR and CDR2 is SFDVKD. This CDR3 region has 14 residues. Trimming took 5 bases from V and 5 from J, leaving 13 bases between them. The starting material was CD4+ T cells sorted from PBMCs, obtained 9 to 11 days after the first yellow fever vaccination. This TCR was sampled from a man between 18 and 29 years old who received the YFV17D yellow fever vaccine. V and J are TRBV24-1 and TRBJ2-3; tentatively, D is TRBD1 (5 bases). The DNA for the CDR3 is TGTGCCACCAGTGTAGGGCAGGGTATAGATACGCAGTATTTT. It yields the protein CATSVGQGIDTQYF.